This TCR beta chain was found in a study of CD8+ T cells in alopecia areata. General study results and limits: Scalp repertoires also include resident alphabeta T cells from normal skin. The study found higher clonality in lesional than normal scalp, especially in alopecia totalis/universalis.

Trimming removed 1 base at V and 4 bases at J, with 7 bases between. The germline V gene has CDR1 SGHVS and CDR2 FNYEAQ. The CDR3 spans 13 residues. Note on this clone: Its antigen remains unknown.

The sample's treatment: oral pan-JAK inhibitor, 5-10 mg twice daily. RNA extraction and reverse transcription yielded cDNA as sequencing template. Only in-frame clones appear in the TCRdb table, and some are missing; sequencing was by immunoSEQ multiplex PCR. The data show about 210,000 clones, 64% seen once. The gene calls are TRBV7-6 and TRBJ2-5; tentative D call: TRBD2 (6 bases). The origin of this receptor is a human donor with alopecia areata. The sample was CD4+ T cells sorted from blood, taken at week 4, from a patient treated with tofacitinib. The DNA for the CDR3 is TGTGCCAGCAGCTTAGAGGAGGGAGAGACCCAGTACTTC. This codes for CASSLEEGETQYF.